One sample yielded the 17 T cell receptor beta chains listed below, sequenced in a study of T cell changes during pregnancy in multiple sclerosis. Using immunoSEQ multiplex PCR, the repertoire was profiled, and TCRdb retains in-frame clones only, with some absent. The repertoire holds approximately 84,000 clones, approximately 95% seen once, with around 0.97% in the top ten. Here the sequenced sample was peripheral blood, taken in the second trimester of pregnancy. The source of these receptors is a female donor in good health, enrolled as a control in a pregnancy study.

This chain connects TRBV28 to TRBJ2-3; 9 bases fit TRBD2. Germline CDR1 and CDR2: MDHEN and SYDVKM. There are 15 residues in the CDR3. The V segment lost 10 bases and the J segment 2 bases; nucleotides outside the gene matches: 10. The DNA of the CDR3 is TGTGCCACCCTCCGAGCGGGAGGATACACAGATACGCAGTATTTT. Its translation: CATLRAGGYTDTQYF.

The chain uses TRBV5-3 and TRBJ2-7, with 10 bases lining up with TRBD2. TRBV5-3 is assigned to the ORF class and has an uncertain function. The CDR3 runs to 16 residues. Trimming cost V 5 bases and J 0 bases; bases outside gene matches: 8. CDR3 sequence (DNA): TGTGCCAGAAGGAAGGCTAGCGGGAGAAGCTCCTACGAGCAGTACTTC. It codes for CARRKASGRSSYEQYF.

The chain links TRBV28 to TRBJ1-3; D may be TRBD1 (5 bases). The CDR3 consists of 13 residues. V was shortened by 7 bases and J by 3 bases, with 10 bases between the two germline ends. Germline V CDR1 and CDR2: MDHEN, SYDVKM. The CDR3 DNA reads as TGTGCCAGCACCAGGGTTGGTGGAAACACCATATATTTT. This codes for CASTRVGGNTIYF.

The V call is TRBV28, the J call TRBJ2-5; 7 bases align to TRBD1. The V gene's germline CDR1 is MDHEN and CDR2 SYDVKM. The CDR3 loop spans 14 amino acids. J was trimmed by 4 bases and V by 5 bases; bases with no gene match: 7. CDR3 loop: CASSPTGSAETQYF. The CDR3 coding sequence is TGTGCCAGCAGTCCGACAGGGTCCGCAGAGACCCAGTACTTC.

V gene TRBV6-1 combines with J gene TRBJ2-7; 8 positions agree with TRBD2. CDR1 and CDR2 from the germline V gene are MNHNS and SASEGT. J lost 5 bases, V lost 6 bases, and 9 bases had no gene match. The CDR3 is made up of 14 amino acids. The CDR3 sequence is CASRKPGLGNEQYF. CDR3 sequence (DNA): TGTGCCAGCAGAAAACCGGGACTAGGCAACGAGCAGTACTTC.

The chain joins TRBV5-6 to TRBJ2-6; tentatively, D is TRBD1 (7 bases). With 0 bases removed from V and 4 bases from J, the gap between germline ends came to 14 bases. CDR3 length: 17 amino acids. CDR1 SGHDT and CDR2 YYEEEE come from the germline V gene. The CDR3 region is CASSLAGGFSGANVLTF. CDR3 nucleotides: TGTGCCAGCAGCTTGGCAGGGGGGTTTTCCGGGGCCAACGTCCTGACTTTC.

The V gene is TRBV7-8, the J gene TRBJ1-5; D perhaps matches TRBD1 (6 bases). In germline, CDR1 is SGHVS, CDR2 FQNEAQ. The CDR3 has 18 residues. Trimming took off 5 bases at V and 0 bases at J, with 20 bases between the two ends. CDR3 protein: CASSPETGLSYSNQPQHF. The DNA for the CDR3 is TGTGCCAGCAGCCCCGAGACAGGCCTTTCTTATAGCAATCAGCCCCAGCATTTT.

The chain is built from TRBV29-1 and TRBJ2-5; D perhaps matches TRBD2 (6 bases). V lost 3 bases and J 4 bases, leaving 9 bases between the germline ends. Germline lookup yields CDR1 SQVTM and CDR2 ANQGSEA. The CDR3 has 12 amino acids. Here the CDR3 DNA reads TGCAGCGTTGATGCGGGAACAGAGACCCAGTACTTC. Translating it yields CSVDAGTETQYF.

V and J are TRBV11-2 and TRBJ1-3; D gene ambiguous. The CDR3 is made up of 15 amino acids. Germline V lookup: CDR1 SGHAT, CDR2 FQNNGV. The V end was cut by 2 bases, the J end by 0 bases, with 8 bases between. The DNA of the CDR3 is TGTGCCAGCAGCTTATCCCTTGTCTCTGGAAACACCATATATTTT. Its protein product is CASSLSLVSGNTIYF.

The gene calls are TRBV29-1 and TRBJ1-4, with D hard to call. The CDR3 has 12 amino acids. The germline V and J ends were trimmed by 4 bases and 10 bases, with 13 bases remaining between them. From germline, CDR1 is SQVTM and CDR2 ANQGSEA. The CDR3 DNA sequence: TGCAGCGTTGGCACCTCAGGTGGAAAACTGTTTTTT. Its translation: CSVGTSGGKLFF.

This clone was observed once. This chain links TRBV5-4 with TRBJ2-2; 7 positions match TRBD2. With V trimmed by 3 bases and J by 4 bases, 6 bases remained unmatched. Germline values: CDR1 SGHNT, CDR2 YYREEE (reference sequence). The CDR3 contains 15 residues. This CDR3 is CASSYSGQGTGELFF. CDR3 DNA: TGTGCCAGCAGCTATAGCGGGCAGGGCACCGGGGAGCTGTTTTTT.

The V gene is TRBV5-4, the J gene TRBJ2-5; 14 nucleotides match TRBD2. CDR1 SGHNT and CDR2 YYREEE come from the germline V gene (reference sequence). V shed 6 bases and J 4 bases; nucleotides not matched to a gene: 8. CDR3 length equals 16 residues. CDR3 loop: CASTIGTSGSVETQYF. The CDR3 DNA reads as TGTGCCAGCACCATTGGGACTAGCGGGAGTGTAGAGACCCAGTACTTC.

The gene calls are TRBV6-1 and TRBJ2-7, with a possible D match to TRBD1 (5 bases). Germline assignment: CDR1 MNHNS and CDR2 SASEGT. The CDR3 consists of 13 residues. V was cut by 5 bases and J by 2 bases, with 10 bases left in between. CDR3 loop: CASSKQVTYEQYF. The CDR3, as DNA: TGTGCCAGCAGTAAACAGGTTACCTACGAGCAGTACTTC.

The chain carries TRBV5-1 and TRBJ1-1, with 9 bases aligning to TRBD1. There are 14 residues in the CDR3. V lost 0 bases and J lost 6; bases outside the gene matches: 3. Germline values: CDR1 SGHRS, CDR2 YFSETQ. The CDR3 DNA sequence: TGCGCCAGCAGCTTGGACAGGGGGCACGCTGAAGCTTTCTTT. Translated, it gives CASSLDRGHAEAFF.

This clone was detected once. This chain uses TRBV2 with TRBJ2-2, with D perhaps matching TRBD2 (5 bases). Trimming stripped 8 bases from V and 4 bases from J, with 17 bases between. This CDR3 has 15 amino acids. Germline CDR1 is SNHLY and CDR2 is FYNNEI. The CDR3 nucleotides read TGTGCCAGCTCATTCGAGGGAGTTCGCACCGGGGAGCTGTTTTTT. Translation: CASSFEGVRTGELFF.

The CDR3 sequence: CASSPLRDRQETQYF. The CDR3 region has the DNA TGTGCCAGCTCACCACTCCGGGATCGCCAAGAGACCCAGTACTTC. The V call is TRBV18, the J call TRBJ2-5; a weak D match, TRBD2 (5 bases). The germline V gene has CDR1 KGHSH and CDR2 LQKENI. The CDR3 sequence is 15 residues long. Deletions cut 1 base from V and 1 base from J, with 10 bases between.

The chain is built from TRBV13 and TRBJ2-1, with D possibly being TRBD2 (5 bases). The V end lost 2 bases, the J end lost 7 bases, and 12 bases lay between the germline ends. Looked up from germline, CDR1 is PRHDT and CDR2 is FYEKMQ (reference sequence). The CDR3 has 14 residues. CDR3 protein: CASSLRGLWNEQFF. CDR3 DNA sequence: TGTGCCAGCAGCTTACGAGGGCTTTGGAATGAGCAGTTCTTC.